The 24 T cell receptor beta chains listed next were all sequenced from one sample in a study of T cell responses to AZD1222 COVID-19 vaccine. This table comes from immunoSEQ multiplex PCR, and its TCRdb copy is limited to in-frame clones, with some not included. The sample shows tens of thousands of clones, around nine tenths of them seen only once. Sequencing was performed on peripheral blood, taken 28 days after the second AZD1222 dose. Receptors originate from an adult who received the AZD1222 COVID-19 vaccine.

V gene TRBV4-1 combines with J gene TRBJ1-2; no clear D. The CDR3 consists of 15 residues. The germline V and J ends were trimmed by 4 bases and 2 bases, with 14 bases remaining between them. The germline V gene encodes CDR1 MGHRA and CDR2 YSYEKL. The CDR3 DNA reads TGCGCCAGCAGCCCCCTGTTTGCGTTGAACTATGGCTACACCTTC. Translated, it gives CASSPLFALNYGYTF.

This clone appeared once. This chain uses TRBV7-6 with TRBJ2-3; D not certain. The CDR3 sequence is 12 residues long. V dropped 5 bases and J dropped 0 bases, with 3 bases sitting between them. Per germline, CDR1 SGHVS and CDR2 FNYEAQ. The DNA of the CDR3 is TGTGCCAGCAGCCTGAGCACAGATACGCAGTATTTT. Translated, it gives CASSLSTDTQYF.

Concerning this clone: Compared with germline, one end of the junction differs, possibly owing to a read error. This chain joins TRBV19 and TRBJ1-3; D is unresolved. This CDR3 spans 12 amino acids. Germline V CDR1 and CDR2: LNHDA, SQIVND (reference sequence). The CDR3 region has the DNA TGTGCCAGTAGTATAAATGGATACACCATATATTTT. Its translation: CASSINGYTIYF.

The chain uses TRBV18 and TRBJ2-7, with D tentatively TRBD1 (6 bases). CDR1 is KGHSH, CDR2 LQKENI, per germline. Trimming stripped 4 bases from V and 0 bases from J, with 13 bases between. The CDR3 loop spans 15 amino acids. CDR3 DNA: TGTGCCAGCTCACGGCGGACAGTTAGCTCCTACGAGCAGTACTTC. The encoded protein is CASSRRTVSSYEQYF. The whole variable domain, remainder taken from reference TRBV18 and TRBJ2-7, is NAGVMQNPRHLVRRRGQEARLRCSPMKGHSHVYWYRQLPEEGLKFMVYLQKENIIDESGMPKERFSAEFPKEGPSILRIQQVVRGDSAAYFCASSRRTVSSYEQYFGPGTRLTVT.

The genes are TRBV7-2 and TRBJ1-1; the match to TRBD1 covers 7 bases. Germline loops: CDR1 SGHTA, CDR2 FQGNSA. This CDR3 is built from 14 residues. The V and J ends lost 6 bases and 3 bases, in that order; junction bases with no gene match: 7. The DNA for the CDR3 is TGTGCCAGCAGAATCAACAGGGGAGACACTGAAGCTTTCTTT. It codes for CASRINRGDTEAFF.

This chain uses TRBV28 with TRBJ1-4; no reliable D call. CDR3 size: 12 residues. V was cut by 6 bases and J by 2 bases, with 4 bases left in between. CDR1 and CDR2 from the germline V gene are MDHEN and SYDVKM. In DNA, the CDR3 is TGTGCCAGCAGGCAGACTAATGAAAAACTGTTTTTT. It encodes CASRQTNEKLFF.

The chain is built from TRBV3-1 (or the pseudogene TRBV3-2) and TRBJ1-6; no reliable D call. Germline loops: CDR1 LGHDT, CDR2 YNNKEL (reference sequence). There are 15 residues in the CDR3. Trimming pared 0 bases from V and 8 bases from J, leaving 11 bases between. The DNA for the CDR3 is TGTGCCAGCAGCCAAGATAGGCAGCTATATTCACCCCTCCACTTT. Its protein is CASSQDRQLYSPLHF.

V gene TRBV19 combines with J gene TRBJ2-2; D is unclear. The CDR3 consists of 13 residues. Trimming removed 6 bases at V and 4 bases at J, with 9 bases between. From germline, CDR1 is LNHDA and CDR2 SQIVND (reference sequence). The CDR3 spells CASRVIFTGELFF. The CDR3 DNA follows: TGTGCCAGTAGGGTGATATTCACCGGGGAGCTGTTTTTT.

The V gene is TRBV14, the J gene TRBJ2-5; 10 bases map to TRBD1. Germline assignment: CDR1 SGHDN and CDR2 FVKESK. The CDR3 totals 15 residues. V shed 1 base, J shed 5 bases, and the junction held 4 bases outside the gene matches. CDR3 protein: CASSQGTGGVETQYF. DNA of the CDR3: TGTGCCAGCAGCCAAGGGACAGGGGGAGTGGAGACCCAGTACTTC. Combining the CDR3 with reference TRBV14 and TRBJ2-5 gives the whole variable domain EAGVTQFPSHSVIEKGQTVTLRCDPISGHDNLYWYRRVMGKEIKFLLHFVKESKQDESGMPNNRFLAERTGGTYSTLKVQPAELEDSGVYFCASSQGTGGVETQYFGPGTRLLVL.

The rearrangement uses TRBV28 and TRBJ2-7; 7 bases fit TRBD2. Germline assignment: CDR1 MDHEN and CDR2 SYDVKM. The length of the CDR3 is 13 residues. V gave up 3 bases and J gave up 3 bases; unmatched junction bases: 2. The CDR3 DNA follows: TGTGCCAGCAGTTTGAGCGGGATCTACGAGCAGTACTTC. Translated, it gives CASSLSGIYEQYF. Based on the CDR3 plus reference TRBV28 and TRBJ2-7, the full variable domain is DVKVTQSSRYLVKRTGEKVFLECVQDMDHENMFWYRQDPGLGLRLIYFSYDVKMKEKGDIPEGYSVSREKKERFSLILESASTNQTSMYLCASSLSGIYEQYFGPGTRLTVT.

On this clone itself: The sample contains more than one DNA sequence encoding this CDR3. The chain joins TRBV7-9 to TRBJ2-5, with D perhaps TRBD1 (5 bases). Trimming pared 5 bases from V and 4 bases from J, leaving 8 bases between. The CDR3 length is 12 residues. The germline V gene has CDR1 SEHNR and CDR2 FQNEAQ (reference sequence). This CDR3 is CASSPQGETQYF. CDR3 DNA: TGTGCCAGCAGCCCTCAGGGAGAGACCCAGTACTTC.

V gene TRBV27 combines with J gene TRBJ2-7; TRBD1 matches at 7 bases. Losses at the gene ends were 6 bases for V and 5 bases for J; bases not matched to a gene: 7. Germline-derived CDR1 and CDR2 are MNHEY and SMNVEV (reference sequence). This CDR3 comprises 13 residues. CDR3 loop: CASSPDRVHEQYF. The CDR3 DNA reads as TGTGCCAGCAGCCCTGACAGGGTACACGAGCAGTACTTC.

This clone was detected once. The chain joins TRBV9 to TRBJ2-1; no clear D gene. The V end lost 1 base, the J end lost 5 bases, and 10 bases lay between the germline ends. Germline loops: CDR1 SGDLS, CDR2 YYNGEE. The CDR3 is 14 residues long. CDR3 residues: CASSVSNRNNEQFF. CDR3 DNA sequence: TGTGCCAGCAGCGTAAGTAATCGCAACAATGAGCAGTTCTTC.

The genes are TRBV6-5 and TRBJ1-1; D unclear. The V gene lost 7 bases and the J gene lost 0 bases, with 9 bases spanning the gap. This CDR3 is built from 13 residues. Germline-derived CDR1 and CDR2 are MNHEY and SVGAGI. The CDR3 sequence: CASTQNLNTEAFF. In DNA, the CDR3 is TGTGCCAGCACCCAAAATTTGAACACTGAAGCTTTCTTT.

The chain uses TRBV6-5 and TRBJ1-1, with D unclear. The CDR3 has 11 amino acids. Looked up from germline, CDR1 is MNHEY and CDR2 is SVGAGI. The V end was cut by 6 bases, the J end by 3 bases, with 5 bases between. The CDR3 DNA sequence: TGTGCCAGCAGGGGAGACACTGAAGCTTTCTTT. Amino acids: CASRGDTEAFF.

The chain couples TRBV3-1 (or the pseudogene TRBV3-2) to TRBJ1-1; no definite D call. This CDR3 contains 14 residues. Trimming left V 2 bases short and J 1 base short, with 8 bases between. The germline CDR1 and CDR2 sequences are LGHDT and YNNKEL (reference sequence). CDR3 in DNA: TGTGCCAGCAGCCAAATGGATCAGAACACTGAAGCTTTCTTT. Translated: CASSQMDQNTEAFF.

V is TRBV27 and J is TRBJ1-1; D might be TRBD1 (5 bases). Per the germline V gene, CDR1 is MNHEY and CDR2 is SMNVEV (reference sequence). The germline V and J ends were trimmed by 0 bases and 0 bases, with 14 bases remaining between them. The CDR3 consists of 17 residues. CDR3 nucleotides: TGTGCCAGCAGTTTATCGTGGGACCCCTTCATGAACACTGAAGCTTTCTTT. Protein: CASSLSWDPFMNTEAFF.

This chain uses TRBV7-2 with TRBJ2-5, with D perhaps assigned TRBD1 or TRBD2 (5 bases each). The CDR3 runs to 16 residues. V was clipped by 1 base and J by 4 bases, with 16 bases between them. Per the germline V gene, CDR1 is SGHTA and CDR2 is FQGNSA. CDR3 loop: CASSLGGMGVRETQYF. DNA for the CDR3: TGTGCCAGCAGCTTAGGCGGAATGGGGGTTAGAGAGACCCAGTACTTC.

In DNA form, the CDR3 reads TGTGCCAGCTCACCACAAGGGATTGGGTACGAGCAGTACTTC. Translation gives CASSPQGIGYEQYF. The chain joins TRBV18 to TRBJ2-7; no firm D call. The CDR3 sequence is 14 residues long. The V end lost 1 base, the J end lost 4 bases, and 11 bases lay between the germline ends. CDR1 KGHSH and CDR2 LQKENI come from the germline V gene. The full variable domain, completed using reference TRBV18 and TRBJ2-7, is NAGVMQNPRHLVRRRGQEARLRCSPMKGHSHVYWYRQLPEEGLKFMVYLQKENIIDESGMPKERFSAEFPKEGPSILRIQQVVRGDSAAYFCASSPQGIGYEQYFGPGTRLTVT.

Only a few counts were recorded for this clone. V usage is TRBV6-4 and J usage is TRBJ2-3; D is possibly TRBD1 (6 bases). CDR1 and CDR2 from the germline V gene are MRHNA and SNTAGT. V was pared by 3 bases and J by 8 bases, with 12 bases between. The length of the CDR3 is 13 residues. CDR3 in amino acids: CASSEAVGGTQYF. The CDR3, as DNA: TGTGCCAGCAGTGAGGCCGTAGGGGGTACGCAGTATTTT.

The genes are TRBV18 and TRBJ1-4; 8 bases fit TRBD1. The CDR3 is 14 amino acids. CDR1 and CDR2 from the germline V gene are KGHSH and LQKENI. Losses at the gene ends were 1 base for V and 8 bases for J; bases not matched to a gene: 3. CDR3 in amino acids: CASSPLTGDEKLFF. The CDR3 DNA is TGTGCCAGCTCACCACTGACAGGGGACGAAAAACTGTTTTTT.

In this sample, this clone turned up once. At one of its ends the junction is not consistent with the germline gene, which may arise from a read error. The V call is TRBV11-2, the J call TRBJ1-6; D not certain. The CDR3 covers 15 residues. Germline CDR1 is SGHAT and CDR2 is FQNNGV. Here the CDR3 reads CASSPATAYNSPLHF. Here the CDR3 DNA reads TGTGCCAGCAGCCCTGCAACAGCCTACAATTCACCCCTCCACTTT.

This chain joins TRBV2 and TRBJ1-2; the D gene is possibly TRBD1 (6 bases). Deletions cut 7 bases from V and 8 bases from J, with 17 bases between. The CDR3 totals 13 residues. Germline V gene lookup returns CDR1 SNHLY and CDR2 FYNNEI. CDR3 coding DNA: TGTGCCAGCACCCTCCCCCCAGGGGACGGCTACACCTTC. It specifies CASTLPPGDGYTF.

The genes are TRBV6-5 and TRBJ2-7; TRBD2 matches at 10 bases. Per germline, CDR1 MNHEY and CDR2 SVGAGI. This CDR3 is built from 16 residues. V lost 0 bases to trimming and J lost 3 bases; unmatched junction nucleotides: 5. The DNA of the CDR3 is TGTGCCAGCAGTTACTCGGAAGCGGGGGGGCGCTACGAGCAGTACTTC. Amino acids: CASSYSEAGGRYEQYF.